The 24 T cell receptor beta chains presented below share a single source sample, sequenced in a study of blood T cell repertoires in COVID-19 (dated by TCRdb to 2020 to 2021). Library method: the immunoSEQ multiplex PCR assay. This immuneACCESS table, as held by TCRdb, lists in-frame sequences with V and J called but not all clones. Of the missing ones, under half trace to an unresolved V gene in checked studies; the others have no known cause. The sample profile shows roughly 99,000 clones; around nine tenths of them were found once. Clones ranked in the top ten supply about 1.9% of the sample. Sequencing input: peripheral blood. These receptors all come from a man between 45 and 60 years old with COVID-19, enrolled during active disease.

This clone was seen a single time. The V gene is TRBV7-2, the J gene TRBJ2-7; D not certain. There are 11 residues in the CDR3. With 3 bases removed from V and 2 bases from J, the gap between germline ends came to 2 bases. The germline V gene has CDR1 SGHTA and CDR2 FQGNSA. This CDR3 is CASSFAYEQYF. CDR3 DNA: TGTGCCAGCAGCTTCGCCTACGAGCAGTACTTC.

V usage is TRBV18 and J usage is TRBJ2-5; TRBD1 aligns across 9 bases. J lost 3 bases, V lost 5 bases, and 1 base had no gene match. CDR3 length: 13 residues. Germline CDR1 and CDR2: KGHSH and LQKENI. The CDR3 DNA reads TGTGCCAGCTCAGGGACAGGGAAAGAGACCCAGTACTTC. Its translation: CASSGTGKETQYF. The variable domain in full, completed from reference TRBV18 and TRBJ2-5, reads NAGVMQNPRHLVRRRGQEARLRCSPMKGHSHVYWYRQLPEEGLKFMVYLQKENIIDESGMPKERFSAEFPKEGPSILRIQQVVRGDSAAYFCASSGTGKETQYFGPGTRLLVL.

This chain connects TRBV4-2 to TRBJ1-3; D gene unclear. The V end lost 4 bases, the J end lost 4 bases, and 17 bases lay between the germline ends. The germline gives CDR1 LGHNA, CDR2 YNFKEQ. This CDR3 region has 16 residues. The CDR3 loop is CASSPVRWQEGNTIYF. CDR3 DNA sequence: TGTGCCAGCAGCCCGGTTAGGTGGCAGGAAGGAAACACCATATATTTT.

The rearrangement joins TRBV7-2 to TRBJ1-2; 8 nucleotides agree with TRBD1. V gave up 5 bases and J gave up 8 bases; unmatched junction bases: 7. The CDR3 consists of 13 residues. Germline V gene lookup returns CDR1 SGHTA and CDR2 FQGNSA. The CDR3: CASSAGQGIGYTF. The CDR3 DNA reads as TGTGCCAGCAGCGCCGGACAGGGAATAGGCTACACCTTC.

The rearrangement links TRBV7-8 to TRBJ1-1, with a possible D match to TRBD1 (5 bases). This CDR3 comprises 15 residues. Trimming pared 2 bases from V and 1 base from J, leaving 11 bases between. The germline V gene has CDR1 SGHVS and CDR2 FQNEAQ. The chain's CDR3 is CASSLFVGANTEAFF. DNA of the CDR3: TGTGCCAGCAGCTTATTCGTAGGGGCGAACACTGAAGCTTTCTTT.

This chain's CDR3 is CASSFEQGNTEAFF. The DNA of the CDR3 is TGTGCCAGCAGTTTCGAGCAGGGGAACACTGAAGCTTTCTTT. V is TRBV6-6 and J is TRBJ1-1; a weak D match, TRBD1 (5 bases). V was cut by 4 bases and J by 1 base, with 10 bases left in between. The germline CDR1 and CDR2 sequences are MNHNY and SVGAGI (reference sequence). The CDR3 loop spans 14 amino acids.

The chain recombines TRBV4-2 with TRBJ2-7; 14 nucleotides match TRBD2. After removal of 2 bases from V and 2 bases from J, the junction contained 2 bases not matched to a gene. Germline CDR1 and CDR2: LGHNA and YNFKEQ. The CDR3 contains 16 residues. CDR3 amino acids: CASSQRTSGRTYEQYF. In DNA, the CDR3 is TGTGCCAGCAGCCAACGGACTAGCGGGAGGACCTACGAGCAGTACTTC.

This clone is a singleton in its sample. V and J are TRBV11-1 and TRBJ2-3; 8 bases match TRBD1. This CDR3 is built from 15 residues. Germline loops: CDR1 SGHAT, CDR2 FQDESV (reference sequence). Losses at the gene ends were 3 bases for V and 2 bases for J; bases not matched to a gene: 4. The CDR3 DNA reads TGTGCCAGCAGCTTGCGGACAGGGAACACAGATACGCAGTATTTT. Translating gives CASSLRTGNTDTQYF.

This chain connects TRBV11-2 to TRBJ2-1; 9 positions agree with TRBD2. The V and J ends lost 4 bases and 8 bases, in that order; junction bases with no gene match: 12. CDR3 size: 16 residues. CDR1 is SGHAT and CDR2 is FQNNGV in the germline V gene. CDR3: CASSSQRGAPIHEQFF. The CDR3 nucleotides read TGTGCCAGCAGCTCTCAGCGGGGGGCGCCTATCCATGAGCAGTTCTTC.

This sequence joins TRBV18 and TRBJ1-4, with 7 positions matching TRBD1. The V and J ends lost 4 bases and 4 bases, in that order; junction bases with no gene match: 6. The CDR3 is 15 residues long. In germline, CDR1 is KGHSH, CDR2 LQKENI. This CDR3 reads CASSQRQGVNEKLFF. The CDR3 bases are TGTGCCAGCTCACAAAGACAGGGCGTTAATGAAAAACTGTTTTTT.

J is TRBJ1-4 and V is TRBV18; D remains ambiguous. The germline CDR1 and CDR2 sequences are KGHSH and LQKENI. V gave up 3 bases and J gave up 10 bases, with 9 bases separating them. The CDR3 runs to 12 residues. CDR3 residues: CASSPAPPKLFF. The CDR3 nucleotides are TGTGCCAGCTCACCGGCTCCCCCAAAACTGTTTTTT.

V usage is TRBV28 and J usage is TRBJ2-5; TRBD2 is a possible D gene (6 bases). Germline V gene data show CDR1 as MDHEN and CDR2 as SYDVKM. V lost 5 bases and J lost 11, with 18 bases in between. The CDR3 has 13 residues. CDR3 sequence: CASSASGTPGQYF. The CDR3 bases are TGTGCCAGCAGTGCCTCCGGGACTCCGGGACAGTACTTC.

This chain links TRBV6-5 with TRBJ1-1; D remains ambiguous. The CDR3 covers 15 residues. Germline CDR1 reads MNHEY; CDR2 reads SVGAGI. Trimming removed 0 bases from V and 5 bases from J, with 13 bases in between. CDR3 protein: CASSYSPRGNTEAFF. The CDR3 coding sequence is TGTGCCAGCAGTTACTCTCCCCGGGGAAATACTGAAGCTTTCTTT.

The chain links TRBV10-3 to TRBJ1-1, with D possibly being TRBD1 (5 bases). V was shortened by 6 bases and J by 5 bases, with 13 bases between the two germline ends. Germline V lookup: CDR1 ENHRY, CDR2 SYGVKD. The CDR3 has 13 residues. CDR3 in amino acids: CAIRGREYTEAFF. The CDR3 bases are TGTGCCATCAGGGGCAGGGAATATACTGAAGCTTTCTTT.

The chain is built from TRBV7-2 and TRBJ1-6; D is ambiguous. This CDR3 is 17 amino acids long. CDR1 and CDR2 (germline): SGHTA, FQGNSA. With 5 bases removed from V and 5 bases from J, the gap between germline ends came to 19 bases. CDR3 in amino acids: CASSKGAWSGDNSPLHF. CDR3 coding DNA: TGTGCCAGCAGCAAAGGAGCATGGTCCGGGGATAATTCACCCCTCCACTTT. Full variable domain (missing parts from reference TRBV7-2 and TRBJ1-6): GAGVSQSPSNKVTEKGKDVELRCDPISGHTALYWYRQSLGQGLEFLIYFQGNSAPDKSGLPSDRFSAERTGGSVSTLTIQRTQQEDSAVYLCASSKGAWSGDNSPLHFGNGTRLTVT.

The rearrangement links TRBV5-5 to TRBJ1-2, with TRBD1 matching over 7 bases. The germline gives CDR1 SGHKS, CDR2 YYEKEE (reference sequence). The J segment lost 2 bases and the V segment lost 0 bases, leaving 4 bases of the junction unmatched. The CDR3 loop spans 15 amino acids. CDR3 nucleotides: TGTGCCAGCAGCTTGGCTGCGGGACAGAACTATGGCTACACCTTC. It translates to CASSLAAGQNYGYTF.

This chain connects TRBV7-2 to TRBJ1-6; 7 nucleotides align to TRBD1. V dropped 5 bases and J dropped 9; count of bases not matched to a gene: 10. The CDR3 runs to 15 residues. CDR1 and CDR2 from the germline V gene are SGHTA and FQGNSA. The CDR3 DNA follows: TGTGCCAGCAGCGCCTCACAGGGGTGGAGTTCACCCCTCCACTTT. It translates to CASSASQGWSSPLHF.

This rearrangement joins TRBV2 to TRBJ1-5; the match to TRBD1 covers 7 bases. Losses at the gene ends were 9 bases for V and 6 bases for J; bases not matched to a gene: 11. The CDR3 runs to 14 residues. Germline V lookup: CDR1 SNHLY, CDR2 FYNNEI. CDR3 in amino acids: CASEPGQRIQPQHF. CDR3 coding DNA: TGTGCCAGTGAACCGGGACAGCGAATTCAGCCCCAGCATTTT.

This rearrangement joins TRBV5-4 to TRBJ2-1; 9 positions match TRBD2. The CDR3 consists of 16 residues. V shed 0 bases, J shed 10 bases, and the junction held 11 bases outside the gene matches. Germline-derived CDR1 and CDR2 are SGHNT and YYREEE (reference sequence). The CDR3 loop reads CASSLVGGGGAGEQFF. CDR3 DNA sequence: TGTGCCAGCAGCTTGGTCGGAGGCGGGGGGGCCGGGGAGCAGTTCTTC.

This chain links TRBV5-5 with TRBJ1-5; 11 bases match TRBD1. The CDR3 runs to 16 residues. V was clipped by 2 bases and J by 7 bases; unmatched bases: 8. Per the germline V gene, CDR1 is SGHKS and CDR2 is YYEKEE (reference sequence). The CDR3, as DNA: TGTGCCAGCAGCTTCGTCCCGGGACAGGGGGGGCAGCCCCAGCATTTT. Translation: CASSFVPGQGGQPQHF.

In this sample, this clone turned up once. The rearrangement links TRBV30 to TRBJ1-2, with no clear D. This CDR3 has 11 amino acids. CDR1 is GTSNPN, CDR2 SVGIG, per germline (reference sequence). V lost 2 bases and J 4 bases, leaving 5 bases between the germline ends. CDR3 in DNA: TGTGCCTGGAGTTTTCTCTATGGCTACACCTTC. Translating it yields CAWSFLYGYTF.

V is TRBV27 and J is TRBJ1-1, with 8 nucleotides matching TRBD1. Trimming cost V 4 bases and J 6 bases; bases outside gene matches: 1. This CDR3 is built from 12 residues. Germline CDR1 is MNHEY and CDR2 is SMNVEV (reference sequence). DNA for the CDR3: TGTGCCAGCAGTTCGGGACAGGCTGAAGCTTTCTTT. Translating it yields CASSSGQAEAFF.

This chain links TRBV7-3 with TRBJ1-1, with D tentatively TRBD1 (6 bases). The CDR3 totals 13 residues. The V gene lost 4 bases and the J gene lost 4 bases, with 10 bases spanning the gap. Per the germline V gene, CDR1 is SGHTA and CDR2 is FQGTGA. CDR3 sequence: CASSSGVVTEAFF. The CDR3 nucleotides read TGTGCCAGCAGCTCAGGGGTTGTCACTGAAGCTTTCTTT.

The rearrangement joins TRBV6-2 or TRBV6-3 to TRBJ2-7, with D tentatively TRBD1 (6 bases). Germline V gives CDR1 MNHEY, CDR2 SVGEGT. The CDR3 runs 13 residues. V was cut by 5 bases and J by 1 base, with 9 bases left in between. CDR3 DNA: TGTGCCAGCAGTAAGACAGGATCCTACGAGCAGTACTTC. Translation gives CASSKTGSYEQYF.